These T cell receptor beta chains were read from a single sample in a study of tumor and adjacent non-tumor tissue in lung cancer. TCRdb itself ran the multiplex PCR reads through MiXCR, one entry per CDR3 protein. This table has 55,000 to 70,000 distinct CDR3 sequences, 60% appearing once. Sample: lung tumor tissue. Source of these receptors: a man aged 50-59 years with non-small cell lung cancer. Each CDR3 is given with its conserved first and last residue. The order of the fields is D gene, J gene, V gene, clone size, CDR3 protein, CDR3 DNA. The D gene is left open where the match is weak. The size of a clone is reported for some rows only, either as once, few or many, or as a class for expanded clones.

>TRBD1|TRBJ1-5|TRBV12-3/TRBV12-4|many
CASSEAGGSQPQHF
TGTGCCAGCAGCGAAGCAGGGGGCAGTCAGCCCCAGCATTTT
>-|TRBJ2-7|TRBV4-2|many
CASSQESAGWHEQYF
TGTGCCAGCAGCCAAGAGTCCGCGGGGTGGCACGAGCAGTACTTC
>-|TRBJ2-1|TRBV6-5|-
CASGYAGALPYEQFF
TGTGCCAGCGGTTACGCAGGGGCTCTCCCCTACGAGCAGTTCTTC
>-|TRBJ2-5|TRBV6-6|-
CASSHHERSDTQYF
TGTGCCAGCAGTCACCATGAGAGAAGTGATACCCAGTACTTC
>TRBD2|TRBJ2-1|TRBV10-2|-
CGSSGGGTSGSNEQFF
TGCGGCAGCTCCGGCGGAGGGACTAGCGGATCTAATGAGCAGTTCTTC
>-|TRBJ2-3|TRBV7-9|-
CTSNLVAEGRADTQYF
TGTACCAGCAACTTAGTAGCGGAAGGTCGAGCAGATACGCAGTATTTT
>TRBD1|TRBJ1-5|TRBV12-3/TRBV12-4|many
CASSTWTGTDQPQHF
TGTGCCAGCAGTACATGGACAGGGACGGATCAGCCCCAGCATTTT
>-|TRBJ2-7|TRBV4-2|-
CASSRRLNSYEQYF
TGTGCCAGCAGCCGACGACTTAATTCCTATGAGCAGTACTTC
>TRBD1|TRBJ2-5|TRBV5-5|few
CANSPGQGTQETQYF
TGTGCCAACAGCCCGGGACAGGGGACCCAAGAGACCCAGTACTTC
>-|TRBJ2-7|TRBV10-3|-
CAISESTGTLGQYF
TGTGCCATCAGTGAATCGACAGGGACTTTGGGGCAGTACTTC
>TRBD1|TRBJ2-7|TRBV29-1|many
CSGRTGADYEQYF
TGCAGCGGTCGGACAGGGGCAGACTACGAGCAGTACTTC